This TCR beta chain stems from a study of siplizumab effects on memory and regulatory T cells. TCRdb keeps only in-frame clones here, not all; method: immunoSEQ multiplex PCR. The sample records over 60,000 clones, 91% being singletons. V shed 8 bases, J shed 2 bases, and the junction held 9 bases outside the gene matches. CDR3 length: 15 amino acids. CDR1 and CDR2 (germline): MDHEN, SYDVKM. The J gene is TRBJ2-5, the V gene TRBV28; 9 nucleotides match TRBD1. Material for sequencing was CD8+ T cells sorted from blood. The receptor's source is a human donor in good health. The CDR3 DNA follows: TGTGCCAGCTTGGACAGGGGCGGATTTCAAGAGACCCAGTACTTC. Residues: CASLDRGGFQETQYF.